This T cell receptor (beta chain) was identified in a study of cytomegalovirus exposure and HLA in healthy donors. Overall study findings and caveats: Presence/absence analyses rested on an assumption that sequencing depth was roughly uniform across donors. TRBV6-2, TRBV6-3 and other indistinguishable V segments were excluded. The availability of immune exposure information extended only to CMV serostatus. Overall, about 160 TCR beta chains were annotated as cytomegalovirus-associated.

A remark on this clone: Its specificity is unknown.

J was trimmed by 5 bases and V by 6 bases; bases with no gene match: 10. CDR3 length equals 14 residues. Germline lookup yields CDR1 MNHNS and CDR2 SASEGT. The study ran its PCR with 60 Vbeta and 13 Jbeta primers. The repertoire was sequenced with immunoSEQ multiplex PCR; TCRdb's copy has only in-frame clones and lacks some. The table shows fewer than 100,000 clones, with around 80% occurring only once. Sample: PBMCs. This receptor was identified in a male donor in good health and CMV-seropositive. The rearrangement joins TRBV6-1 to TRBJ2-7; TRBD1 agrees at 7 bases. CDR3 bases: TGTGCCAGCAGCCTGGTGACAGGGTCCGACGAGCAGTACTTC. Protein sequence: CASSLVTGSDEQYF.